This T cell receptor (beta chain) was recorded in a study of blood T cell repertoires in COVID-19. Study at large: Specimens from acute and convalescent COVID-19 originated in the United States, Italy and Spain.

Authors' analysis steps: From reference gene primer amplification, estimates of nucleated cell counts were derived. Generated by immunoSEQ multiplex PCR, the TCRdb table keeps only in-frame clones and is missing some. V and J calls plus clone size are reproduced from that table; the DNA served to infer D and trimming. The table includes roughly 97,000 clones, 70% to 85% detected once. Germline CDR1 is SGHDT and CDR2 is YYEEEE. V was clipped by 4 bases and J by 0 bases, with 17 bases between them. This CDR3 has 18 residues. The sample comprised peripheral blood. The origin of this receptor is a man aged 70-80 years with acute or convalescent COVID-19. This chain uses TRBV5-6 with TRBJ1-6, with D perhaps matching TRBD1 (6 bases). CDR3 protein: CASSRRTALSSYNSPLHF. The CDR3 DNA sequence: TGTGCCAGCAGCCGCCGGACAGCACTAAGCTCCTATAATTCACCCCTCCACTTT.